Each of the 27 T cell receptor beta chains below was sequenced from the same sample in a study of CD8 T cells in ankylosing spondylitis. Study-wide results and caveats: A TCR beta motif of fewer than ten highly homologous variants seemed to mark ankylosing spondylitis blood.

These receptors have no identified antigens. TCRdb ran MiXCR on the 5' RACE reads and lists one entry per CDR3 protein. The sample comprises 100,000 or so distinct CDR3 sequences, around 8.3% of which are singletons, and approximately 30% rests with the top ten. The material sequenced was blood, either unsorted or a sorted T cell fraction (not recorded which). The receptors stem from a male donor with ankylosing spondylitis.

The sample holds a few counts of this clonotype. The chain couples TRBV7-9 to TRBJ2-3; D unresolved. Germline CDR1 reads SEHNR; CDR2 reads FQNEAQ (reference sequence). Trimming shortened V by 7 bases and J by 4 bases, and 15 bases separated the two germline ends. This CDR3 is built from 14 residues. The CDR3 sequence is CASIPRTGADTQYF. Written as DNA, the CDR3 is TGTGCCAGCATTCCTAGAACTGGTGCAGATACGCAGTATTTT.

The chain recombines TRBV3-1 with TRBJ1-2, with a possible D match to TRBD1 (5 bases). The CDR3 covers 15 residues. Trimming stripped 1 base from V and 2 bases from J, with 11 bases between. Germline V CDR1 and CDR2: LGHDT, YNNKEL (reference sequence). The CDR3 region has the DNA TGTGCCAGCAGCCAAGCCTACAGGCCGAACTATGGCTACACCTTC. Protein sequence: CASSQAYRPNYGYTF. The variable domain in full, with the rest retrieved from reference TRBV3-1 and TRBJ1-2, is DTAVSQTPKYLVTQMGNDKSIKCEQNLGHDTMYWYKQDSKKFLKIMFSYNNKELIINETVPNRFSPKSPDKAHLNLHINSLELGDSAVYFCASSQAYRPNYGYTFGSGTRLTVV.

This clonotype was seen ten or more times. As DNA, the CDR3 is TGTGCCAGCAGCTTAGCGCTAGCGGGAGGGCCCTACGAGCAGTACGTC. Translated, it gives CASSLALAGGPYEQYV. The chain uses TRBV7-2 and TRBJ2-7; 12 positions agree with TRBD2. Germline CDR1 SGHTA, CDR2 FQGNSA. The CDR3 runs 16 residues. J lost 2 bases, V lost 0 bases, and 2 bases had no gene match.

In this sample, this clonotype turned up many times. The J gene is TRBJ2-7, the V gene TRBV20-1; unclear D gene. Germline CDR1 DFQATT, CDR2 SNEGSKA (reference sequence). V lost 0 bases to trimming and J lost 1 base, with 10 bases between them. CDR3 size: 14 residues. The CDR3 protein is CSARDSHPSYEQYV. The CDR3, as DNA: TGCAGTGCTAGAGATAGTCATCCTTCCTACGAGCAGTACGTC.

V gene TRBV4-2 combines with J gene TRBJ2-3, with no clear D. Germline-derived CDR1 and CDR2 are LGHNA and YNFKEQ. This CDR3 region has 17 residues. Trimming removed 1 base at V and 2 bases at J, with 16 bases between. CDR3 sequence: CASSQAQTRPYTDTQYF. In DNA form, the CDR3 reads TGTGCCAGCAGCCAAGCCCAGACCAGGCCCTACACAGATACGCAGTATTTT.

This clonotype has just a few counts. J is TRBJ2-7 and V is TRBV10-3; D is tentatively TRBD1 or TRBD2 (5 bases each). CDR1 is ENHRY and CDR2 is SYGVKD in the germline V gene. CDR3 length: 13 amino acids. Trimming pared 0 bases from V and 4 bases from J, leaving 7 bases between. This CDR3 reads CAISESGPYEQYV. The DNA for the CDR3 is TGTGCCATCAGTGAGTCGGGACCTTACGAGCAGTACGTC.

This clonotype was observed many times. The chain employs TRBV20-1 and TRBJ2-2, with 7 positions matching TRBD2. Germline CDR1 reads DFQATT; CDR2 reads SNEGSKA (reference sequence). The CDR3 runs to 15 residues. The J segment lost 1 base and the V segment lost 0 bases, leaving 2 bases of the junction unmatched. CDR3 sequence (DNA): TGCAGTGCTAGAGATCTAGCGGAGAACACCGGGGAGCTGTTTTTT. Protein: CSARDLAENTGELFF.

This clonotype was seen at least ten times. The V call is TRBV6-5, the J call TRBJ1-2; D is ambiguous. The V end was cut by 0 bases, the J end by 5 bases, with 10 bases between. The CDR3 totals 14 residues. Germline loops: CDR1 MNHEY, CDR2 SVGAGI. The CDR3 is CASSYSDRNYGYTF. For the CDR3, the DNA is TGTGCCAGCAGTTACTCGGACCGGAATTATGGCTACACCTTC.

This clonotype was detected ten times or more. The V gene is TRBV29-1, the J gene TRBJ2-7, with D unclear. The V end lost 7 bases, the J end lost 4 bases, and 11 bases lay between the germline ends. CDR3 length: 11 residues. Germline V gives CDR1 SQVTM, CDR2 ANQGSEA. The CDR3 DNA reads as TGCAGCGCCGAGGTTGGATACGAGCAGTACTTC. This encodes CSAEVGYEQYF.

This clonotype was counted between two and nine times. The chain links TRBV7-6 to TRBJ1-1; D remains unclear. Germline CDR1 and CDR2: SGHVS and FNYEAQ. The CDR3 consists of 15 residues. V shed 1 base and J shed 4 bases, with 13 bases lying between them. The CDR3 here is CASSLDGPGITEAFF. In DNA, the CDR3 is TGTGCCAGCAGCTTAGATGGTCCGGGAATCACTGAAGCTTTCTTT.

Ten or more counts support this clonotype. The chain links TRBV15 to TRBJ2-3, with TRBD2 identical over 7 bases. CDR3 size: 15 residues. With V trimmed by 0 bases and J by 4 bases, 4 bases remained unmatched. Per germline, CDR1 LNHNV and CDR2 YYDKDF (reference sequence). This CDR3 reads CATSRETGGPDTQYF. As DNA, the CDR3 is TGTGCCACCAGCAGAGAGACGGGAGGACCAGATACGCAGTATTTT.

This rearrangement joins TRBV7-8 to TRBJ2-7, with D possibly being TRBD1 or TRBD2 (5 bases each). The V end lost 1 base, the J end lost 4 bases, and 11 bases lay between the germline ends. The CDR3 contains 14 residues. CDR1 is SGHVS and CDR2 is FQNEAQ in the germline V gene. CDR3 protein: CASSLGERGYEQYF. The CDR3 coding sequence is TGTGCCAGCAGCTTAGGGGAGAGGGGATACGAGCAGTACTTC.

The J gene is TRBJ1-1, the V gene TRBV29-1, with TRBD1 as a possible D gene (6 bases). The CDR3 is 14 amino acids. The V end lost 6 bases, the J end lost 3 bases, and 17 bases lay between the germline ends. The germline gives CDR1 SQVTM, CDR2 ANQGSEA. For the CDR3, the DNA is TGCAGCGTGGGACCTGGGGGCGCGGACACTGAAGCTTTCTTT. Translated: CSVGPGGADTEAFF.

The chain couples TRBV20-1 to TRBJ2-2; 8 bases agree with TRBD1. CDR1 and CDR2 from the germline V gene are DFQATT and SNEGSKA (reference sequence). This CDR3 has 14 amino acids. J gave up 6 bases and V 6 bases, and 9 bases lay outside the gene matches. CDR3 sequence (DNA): TGCAGTGCCGCCGGGACAGGCTGGCCCGGGGAGCTGTTTTTT. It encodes CSAAGTGWPGELFF.

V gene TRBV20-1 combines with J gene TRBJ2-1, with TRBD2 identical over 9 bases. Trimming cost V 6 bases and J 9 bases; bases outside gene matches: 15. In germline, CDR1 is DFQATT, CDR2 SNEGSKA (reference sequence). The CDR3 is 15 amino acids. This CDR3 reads CSASPLVAGEGEQFF. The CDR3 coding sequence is TGCAGTGCAAGTCCTCTGGTAGCGGGAGAAGGTGAGCAGTTCTTC.

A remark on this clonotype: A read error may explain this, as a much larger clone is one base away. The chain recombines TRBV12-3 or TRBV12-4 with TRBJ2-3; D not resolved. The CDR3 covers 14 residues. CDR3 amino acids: CASVPDASTDTQNF. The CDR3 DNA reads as TGTGCCAGCGTCCCTGATGCTTCCACAGATACGCAGAATTTT.

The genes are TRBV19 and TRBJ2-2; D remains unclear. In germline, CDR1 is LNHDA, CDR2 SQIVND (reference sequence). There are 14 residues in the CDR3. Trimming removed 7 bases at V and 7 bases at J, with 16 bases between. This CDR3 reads CASTLGRTDGELFF. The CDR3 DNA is TGTGCCAGTACCCTCGGCAGGACGGACGGGGAGCTGTTTTTT.

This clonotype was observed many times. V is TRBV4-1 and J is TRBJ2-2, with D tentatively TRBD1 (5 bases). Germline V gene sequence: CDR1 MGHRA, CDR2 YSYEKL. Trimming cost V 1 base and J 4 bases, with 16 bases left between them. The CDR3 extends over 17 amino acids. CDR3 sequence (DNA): TGCGCCAGCAGCCAAGTAAAGGGCCAGGGTGGCACCGGGGAGCTGTTTTTT. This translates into CASSQVKGQGGTGELFF.

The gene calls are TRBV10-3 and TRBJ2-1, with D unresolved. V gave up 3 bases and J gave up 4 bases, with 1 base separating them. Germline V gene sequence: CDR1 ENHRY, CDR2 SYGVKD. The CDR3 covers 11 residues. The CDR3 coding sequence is TGTGCCATCAGTGAATACAATGAGCAGTTCTTC. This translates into CAISEYNEQFF.

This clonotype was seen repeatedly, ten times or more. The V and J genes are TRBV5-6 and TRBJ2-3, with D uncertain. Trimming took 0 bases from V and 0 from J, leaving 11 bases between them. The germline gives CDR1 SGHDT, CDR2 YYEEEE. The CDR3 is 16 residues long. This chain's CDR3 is CASSLVFGTSTDTQYF. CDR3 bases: TGTGCCAGCAGCTTGGTTTTTGGAACTAGCACAGATACGCAGTATTTT. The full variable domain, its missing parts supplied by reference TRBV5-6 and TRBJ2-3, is DAGVTQSPTHLIKTRGQQVTLRCSPKSGHDTVSWYQQALGQGPQFIFQYYEEEERQRGNFPDRFSGHQFPNYSSELNVNALLLGDSALYLCASSLVFGTSTDTQYFGPGTRLTVL.

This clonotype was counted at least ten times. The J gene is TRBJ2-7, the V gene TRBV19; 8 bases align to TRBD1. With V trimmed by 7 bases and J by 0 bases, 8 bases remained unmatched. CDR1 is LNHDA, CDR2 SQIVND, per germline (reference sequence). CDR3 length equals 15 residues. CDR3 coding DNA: TGTGCCAGTACCGCAGGACAGGGAAGCTCCTACGAGCAGTACTTC. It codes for CASTAGQGSSYEQYF.

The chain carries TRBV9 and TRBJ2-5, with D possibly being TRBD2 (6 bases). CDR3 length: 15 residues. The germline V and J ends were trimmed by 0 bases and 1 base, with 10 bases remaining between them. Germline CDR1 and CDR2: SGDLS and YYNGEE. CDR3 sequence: CASSVGTTGQETQYF. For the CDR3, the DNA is TGTGCCAGCAGCGTAGGGACTACTGGCCAAGAGACCCAGTACTTC.

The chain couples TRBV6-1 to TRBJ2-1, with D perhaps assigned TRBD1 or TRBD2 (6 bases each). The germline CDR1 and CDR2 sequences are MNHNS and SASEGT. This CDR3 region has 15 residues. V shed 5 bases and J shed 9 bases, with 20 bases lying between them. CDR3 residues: CASSPAEGEAGEQFF. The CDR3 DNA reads TGTGCCAGCAGTCCGGCCGAGGGGGAGGCGGGTGAGCAGTTCTTC.

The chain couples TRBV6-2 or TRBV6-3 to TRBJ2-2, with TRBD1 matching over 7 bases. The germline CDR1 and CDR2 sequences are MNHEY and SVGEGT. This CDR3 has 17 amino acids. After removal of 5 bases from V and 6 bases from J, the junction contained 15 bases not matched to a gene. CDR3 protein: CASSPRPGQWVPGELFF. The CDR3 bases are TGTGCCAGCAGTCCGCGACCGGGACAGTGGGTTCCCGGGGAGCTGTTTTTT.

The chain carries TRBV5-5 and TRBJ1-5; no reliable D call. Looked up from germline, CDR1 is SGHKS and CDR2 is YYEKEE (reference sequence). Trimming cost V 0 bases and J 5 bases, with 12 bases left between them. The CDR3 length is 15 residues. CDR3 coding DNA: TGTGCCAGCAGCTTGGAGTTTGGATACCATCAGCCCCAGCATTTT. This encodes CASSLEFGYHQPQHF.

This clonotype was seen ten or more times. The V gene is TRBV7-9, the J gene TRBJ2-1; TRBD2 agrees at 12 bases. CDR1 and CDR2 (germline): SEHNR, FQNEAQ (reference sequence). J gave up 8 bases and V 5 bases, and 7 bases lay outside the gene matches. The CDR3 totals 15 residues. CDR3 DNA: TGTGCCAGCAGCGTCAGGACTAGCGGGAATGATGAGCAGTTCTTC. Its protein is CASSVRTSGNDEQFF.

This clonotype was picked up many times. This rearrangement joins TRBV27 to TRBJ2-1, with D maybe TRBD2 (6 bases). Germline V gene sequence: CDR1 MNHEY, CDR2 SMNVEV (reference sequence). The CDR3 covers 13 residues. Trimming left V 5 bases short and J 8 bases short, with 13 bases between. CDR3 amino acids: CASSMTSSYEQFF. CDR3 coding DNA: TGTGCCAGCAGTATGACTAGTAGCTATGAGCAGTTCTTC.